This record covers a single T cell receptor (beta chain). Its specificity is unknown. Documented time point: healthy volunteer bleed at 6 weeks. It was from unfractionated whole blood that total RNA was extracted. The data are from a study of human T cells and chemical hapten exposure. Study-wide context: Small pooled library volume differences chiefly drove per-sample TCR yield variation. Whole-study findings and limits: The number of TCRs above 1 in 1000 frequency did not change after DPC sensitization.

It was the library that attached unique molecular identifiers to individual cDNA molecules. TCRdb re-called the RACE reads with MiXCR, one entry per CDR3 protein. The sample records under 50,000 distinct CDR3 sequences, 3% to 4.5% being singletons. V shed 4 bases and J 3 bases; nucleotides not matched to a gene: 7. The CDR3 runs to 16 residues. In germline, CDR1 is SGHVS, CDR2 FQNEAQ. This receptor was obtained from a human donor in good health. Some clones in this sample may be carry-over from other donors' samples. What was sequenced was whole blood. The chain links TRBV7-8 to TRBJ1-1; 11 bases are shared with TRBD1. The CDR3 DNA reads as TGTGCCAGCAGCTCCCGGACAGGGGGCCTGGACACTGAAGCTTTCTTT. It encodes CASSSRTGGLDTEAFF.